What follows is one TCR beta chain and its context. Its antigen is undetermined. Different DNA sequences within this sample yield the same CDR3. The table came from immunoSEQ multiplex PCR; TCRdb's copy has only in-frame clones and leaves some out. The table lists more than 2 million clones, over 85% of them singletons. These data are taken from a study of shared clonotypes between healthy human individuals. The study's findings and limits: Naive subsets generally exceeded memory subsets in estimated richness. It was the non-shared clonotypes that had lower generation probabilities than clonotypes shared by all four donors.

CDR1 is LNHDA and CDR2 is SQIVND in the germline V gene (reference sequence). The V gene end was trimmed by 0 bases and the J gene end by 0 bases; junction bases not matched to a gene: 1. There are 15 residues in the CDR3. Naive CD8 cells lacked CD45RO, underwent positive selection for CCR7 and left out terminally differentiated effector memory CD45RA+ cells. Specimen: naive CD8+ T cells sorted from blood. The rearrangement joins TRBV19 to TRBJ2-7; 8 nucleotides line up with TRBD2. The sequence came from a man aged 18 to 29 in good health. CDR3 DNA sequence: TGTGCCAGTAGTATAGAAAGCGGGAGCTCCTACGAGCAGTACTTC. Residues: CASSIESGSSYEQYF.